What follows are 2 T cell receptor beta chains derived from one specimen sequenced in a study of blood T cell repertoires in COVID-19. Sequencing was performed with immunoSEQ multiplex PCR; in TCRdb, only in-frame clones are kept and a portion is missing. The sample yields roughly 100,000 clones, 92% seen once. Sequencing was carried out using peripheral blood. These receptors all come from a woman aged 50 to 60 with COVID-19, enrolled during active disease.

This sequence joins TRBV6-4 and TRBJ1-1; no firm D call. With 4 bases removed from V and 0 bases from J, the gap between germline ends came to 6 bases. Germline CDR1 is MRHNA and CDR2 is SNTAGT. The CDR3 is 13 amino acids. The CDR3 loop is CASSGEMNTEAFF. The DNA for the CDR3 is TGTGCCAGCAGTGGGGAGATGAACACTGAAGCTTTCTTT.

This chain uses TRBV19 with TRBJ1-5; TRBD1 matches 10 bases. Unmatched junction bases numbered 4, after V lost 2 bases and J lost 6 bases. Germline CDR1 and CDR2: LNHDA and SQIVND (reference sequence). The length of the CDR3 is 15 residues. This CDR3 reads CASSILGQGSQPQHF. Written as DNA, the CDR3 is TGTGCCAGTAGTATATTGGGACAGGGGAGTCAGCCCCAGCATTTT.